This T cell receptor (beta chain) stems from a study of OX40 agonist ivuxolimab in advanced cancers. Study-level background: Ivuxolimab, which targeted the costimulatory receptor OX40 (CD134), was an agonistic, fully human IgG2 monoclonal antibody. The purpose of peripheral TCRbeta sequencing was to test whether ivuxolimab changed TCR sequence diversity and led to clonal T-cell expansion. A male proportion of roughly 85% and a mean age of about 60 years, ranging from about 23 to 79, were recorded for the dose-escalation cohort. Intravenous ivuxolimab was administered to patients every 2 weeks at six dose levels: 0.01, 0.1, 0.3, 1.5, 3 and 10 mg/kg. Among the approximately 50 dose-escalation patients, approximately 20 had hepatocellular carcinoma, roughly 15 melanoma, 9 renal cell carcinoma and 9 head and neck cancer. The paper reports the monotherapy dose-escalation portion (N of about 54 patients) of the phase I ivuxolimab trial. Prior anti-PD-1, anti-PD-L1 or anti-CTLA-4 therapy was permitted, and approximately 41% of dose-escalation patients had received checkpoint inhibitors. Partial responses occurred in three dose-escalation patients, of whom one had hepatocellular carcinoma and two had cutaneous melanoma.

V loses 0 bases of germline sequence and J loses 2 bases, and the interval between the two ends is 8 bases. Via the germline V gene (reference sequence), CDR1 is MNHEY and CDR2 SMNVEV. From cysteine to phenylalanine, the CDR3 is 15 amino acids long. The retained sequence is limited to the CDR3, 45 bases, with the frame set at the first base. The trial excluded patients who had a history of autoimmune disease or were on systemic immunosuppression. In every dose cohort, peripheral blood was drawn for TCR sequencing at baseline, cycle 4 day 1, and cycle 7 day 1. Samples came from an open-label, multicenter, first-in-human phase I dose-escalation trial of ivuxolimab. The trial enrolled adults with locally advanced or metastatic head and neck squamous cell, hepatocellular, melanoma or renal cell carcinoma. Before TCR sequencing, CD4+ T cells and CD8+ T cells were sorted from peripheral blood as separate populations.

Beyond this particular receptor, the publication reports: At doses from 0.1 to 3.0 mg/kg, clonal expansion was seen in both CD4+ and CD8+ blood T cells between baseline and week 6. After ivuxolimab, expanded clones were on average more numerous among CD8+ T cells than among CD4+ T cells. Low levels of normalized T-cell clonal expansion were also seen in some patients who did not respond. In the 0.1-3.0 mg/kg groups, partial responders had among the lowest normalized peripheral clonal expansion, particularly in CD8+ T cells. The antigen specificity of the peripheral T cells that underwent clonal expansion was not determined.

This clone was observed a single time. Its antigen specificity is not known. Base qualities are not at hand, and no much larger clone is one base apart. To sequence the TCRbeta CDR3 region, genomic DNA was isolated from the sorted cells. TCRbeta CDR3 regions were sequenced using the immunoSEQ Assay. TCRdb re-hosts the immuneACCESS table, in-frame sequences only. Its copies lack some clones; in the studies checked, an unresolved V gene accounts for under half of them, and the cause for the rest is not known. The table for this sample lists 65,000 to 100,000 clones; roughly 94% of them were counted only once. The ten largest clones take up 8% to 10% of the sample.

The source was CD4+ or CD8+ T cells sorted from blood, collected in a trial of the OX40 agonist ivuxolimab. This clonotype was sampled from an adult with an advanced solid tumor such as melanoma, head and neck, liver or kidney cancer. The receptor chain draws on TRBV27 and TRBJ1-3; 6 matching bases give a weak D call of TRBD1. The CDR3 here reads CASSLSTGTGNTIYF. The sequence in DNA is TGTGCCAGCAGTTTATCTACAGGGACTGGAAACACCATATATTTT.